The rows below give T cell receptor beta chains drawn from one sample of a study of T cell responses to AZD1222 COVID-19 vaccine. Profiled with immunoSEQ multiplex PCR; TCRdb holds only in-frame clones, not every one. The sample consists of about 96,000 clones, 90% of them appearing once. The material was peripheral blood, obtained on day 0 of AZD1222 vaccination. The receptors originated from an adult in good health. The CDR3 runs from the conserved cysteine through the conserved F or W. A D gene is named only where the DNA matches it firmly. Clone size is given for some rows only: seen once, a few or many times, or a class if the clone is expanded.

j_call | v_call | d_call | clone_size | cdr3_aa | cdr3_nt
TRBJ2-7 | TRBV2 | TRBD1 | once | CASSVGQGAYEQYF | TGTGCCAGCAGTGTGGGTCAGGGGGCCTACGAGCAGTACTTC
TRBJ1-4 | TRBV28 | TRBD1 | . | CASSGDRGATNEKLFF | TGTGCCAGCAGTGGCGACAGGGGAGCGACTAATGAAAAACTGTTTTTT
TRBJ2-7 | TRBV6-5 | . | . | CASSRGPYEQYF | TGTGCCAGCAGCAGGGGACCCTACGAGCAGTACTTC
TRBJ2-7 | TRBV15 | . | . | CATSRQLSSDEQYF | TGTGCCACCAGCAGACAACTTTCTAGCGACGAGCAGTACTTC
TRBJ2-1 | TRBV7-3 | TRBD2 | . | CASSTGLAGVNEQFF | TGTGCCAGCAGCACGGGACTAGCGGGAGTCAATGAGCAGTTCTTC
TRBJ2-7 | TRBV4-3 | TRBD1 | . | CASSPRTGGYEQYF | TGCGCCAGCAGCCCCCGGACAGGGGGCTACGAGCAGTACTTC
TRBJ2-5 | TRBV3-1/TRBV3-2 | . | . | CASSQDLYVEETQYF | TGTGCCAGCAGCCAAGATCTTTACGTGGAAGAGACCCAGTACTTC
TRBJ2-7 | TRBV18 | TRBD1 | . | CASSPETGNHEQYF | TGTGCCAGCTCACCAGAGACAGGGAACCACGAGCAGTACTTC
TRBJ2-1 | TRBV7-7 | TRBD2 | . | CASSQAGLAGTNEQFF | TGTGCTAGCAGCCAGGCGGGGCTAGCGGGAACCAATGAGCAGTTCTTC
TRBJ2-7 | TRBV29-1 | . | . | CSVDQAREQYF | TGCAGCGTCGACCAGGCTCGGGAGCAGTACTTC
TRBJ1-5 | TRBV27 | . | . | CASNPGGGGNQPQHF | TGTGCCAGCAACCCCGGGGGAGGGGGGAATCAGCCCCAGCATTTT
TRBJ2-5 | TRBV11-2 | . | . | CASSPEGKETQYF | TGTGCCAGCAGCCCAGAGGGGAAAGAGACCCAGTACTTC
TRBJ1-3 | TRBV19 | . | . | CATLEVKDGNTIYF | TGTGCCACCTTAGAAGTTAAGGATGGAAACACCATATATTTT
TRBJ1-2 | TRBV6-5 | . | . | CASSYSATVNYGYTF | TGTGCCAGCAGTTACTCTGCGACAGTTAACTATGGCTACACCTTC
TRBJ2-1 | TRBV6-5 | . | . | CASSGLATGQFF | TGTGCCAGCAGCGGGCTAGCGACTGGGCAGTTCTTC
TRBJ1-1 | TRBV12-3/TRBV12-4 | . | . | CASSLDVGPAAFF | TGTGCCAGCAGTTTAGACGTGGGGCCAGCAGCTTTCTTT
TRBJ1-1 | TRBV2 | . | . | CASRGETEAFF | TGTGCCAGCAGGGGGGAAACTGAAGCTTTCTTT
TRBJ2-7 | TRBV4-1 | . | . | CASSQEGRDTYEQYF | TGCGCCAGCAGCCAAGAGGGGCGGGACACCTACGAGCAGTACTTC